The 5 T cell receptor beta chains presented below share a single source sample, sequenced in a study of shared clonotypes between healthy human individuals. Sequenced by immunoSEQ multiplex PCR; TCRdb stores in-frame clones only, minus some. The top ten hold over 12% of the sample, which has 97,000 or so clones, roughly 45% seen once. Sequences were obtained from PBMCs. The receptors derive from a woman in her 40s in good health. Some clones in this sample may be carry-over from other donors' samples.

This clone was found a few times. The V gene is TRBV7-8, the J gene TRBJ2-1, with 8 bases fitting TRBD2. Germline values: CDR1 SGHVS, CDR2 FQNEAQ. V trimming: 1 base; J trimming: 4 bases; junction bases outside the gene matches: 3. The CDR3 extends over 15 amino acids. The CDR3 loop reads CASSLGQRGYNEQFF. For the CDR3, the DNA is TGTGCCAGCAGCTTAGGGCAGCGGGGGTACAATGAGCAGTTCTTC. Full variable domain (missing parts from reference TRBV7-8 and TRBJ2-1): GAGVSQSPRYKVAKRGQDVALRCDPISGHVSLFWYQQALGQGPEFLTYFQNEAQLDKSGLPSDRFFAERPEGSVSTLKIQRTQQEDSAVYLCASSLGQRGYNEQFFGPGTRLTVL.

The chain combines TRBV29-1 with TRBJ1-4; D gene uncertain. CDR3 length equals 13 residues. Germline V gives CDR1 SQVTM, CDR2 ANQGSEA. Trimming removed 7 bases from V and 0 bases from J, with 9 bases in between. The CDR3 sequence: CSGEDATNEKLFF. The CDR3 DNA follows: TGCAGCGGGGAGGATGCAACTAATGAAAAACTGTTTTTT.

This clone was recorded a few times. V gene TRBV6-1 combines with J gene TRBJ1-6; tentatively, D is TRBD1 (5 bases). Looked up from germline, CDR1 is MNHNS and CDR2 is SASEGT. The germline V and J ends were trimmed by 2 bases and 10 bases, with 12 bases remaining between them. This CDR3 has 14 amino acids. Here the CDR3 reads CASSELGGGSPLHF. In DNA, the CDR3 is TGTGCCAGCAGTGAACTCGGGGGAGGGTCACCCCTCCACTTT.

Remarks on this clone: A far larger clone is only one base removed, so a read error is likely. The sample carries other DNA sequences with the same CDR3. This sequence joins TRBV9 and TRBJ1-3; 7 bases align to TRBD1. The V and J ends lost 3 bases and 1 base, in that order; junction bases with no gene match: 1. CDR3 length: 14 residues. Germline V lookup: CDR1 SGDLS, CDR2 YYNGEE. CDR3 region: CASSGTGSGNTIYF. As DNA, the CDR3 is TGTGCCAGCAGCGGGACAGGATCTGGAAACACCATATATTTT.

V usage is TRBV10-3 and J usage is TRBJ2-1; D is uncertain. Germline V CDR1 and CDR2: ENHRY, SYGVKD. V was pared by 0 bases and J by 12 bases, with 6 bases between. The CDR3 is 11 amino acids. CDR3 bases: TGTGCCATCAGTGAGTCGACTCTGCAGTTCTTC. Its translation is CAISESTLQFF.